This passage covers 31 T cell receptor beta chains from one sample sequenced in a study of cytomegalovirus exposure and HLA in healthy donors. A multiplex PCR was run with 60 Vbeta primers and 13 Jbeta primers. Assay used: immunoSEQ multiplex PCR; TCRdb lists only in-frame clones, some missing. The sample gives approximately 150,000 clones, around 67% of which show up once; 3.5% to 5.5% is in the top ten. Sequenced input: PBMCs. Receptors originate from a woman younger than 35 in good health and CMV-seropositive.

This clone was observed a few times. The V gene is TRBV19, the J gene TRBJ2-5, with D perhaps TRBD1 (5 bases). CDR1 and CDR2 (germline): LNHDA, SQIVND (reference sequence). CDR3 length: 14 amino acids. Trimming took 1 base from V and 4 from J, leaving 10 bases between them. The CDR3 coding sequence is TGTGCCAGTAGTATAGGGCAGGGCAGAGAGACCCAGTACTTC. Its protein is CASSIGQGRETQYF.

The chain combines TRBV14 with TRBJ2-3, with 9 bases lining up with TRBD2. J was trimmed by 3 bases and V by 4 bases; bases with no gene match: 8. Germline V gives CDR1 SGHDN, CDR2 FVKESK. The CDR3 runs 16 residues. The CDR3 reads CASSPGLAGKTDTQYF. CDR3 DNA: TGTGCCAGCAGCCCGGGGCTAGCGGGAAAAACAGATACGCAGTATTTT.

This clone was recorded a few times. The J gene is TRBJ2-1, the V gene TRBV19; 8 bases are a match to TRBD2. The J segment lost 4 bases and the V segment lost 1 base, leaving 0 bases of the junction unmatched. The CDR3 is 14 residues long. CDR1 and CDR2 from the germline V gene are LNHDA and SQIVND (reference sequence). CDR3 in DNA: TGTGCCAGTAGTATAGTAGCGGGGTACAATGAGCAGTTCTTC. Translating it yields CASSIVAGYNEQFF.

The chain is built from TRBV7-9 and TRBJ1-1; unclear D gene. The CDR3 consists of 13 residues. Germline CDR1 SEHNR, CDR2 FQNEAQ (reference sequence). V was shortened by 6 bases and J by 0 bases, with 8 bases between the two germline ends. The CDR3: CASRVTVNTEAFF. CDR3 nucleotide sequence: TGTGCCAGCAGGGTCACAGTGAACACTGAAGCTTTCTTT.

The chain links TRBV9 to TRBJ2-5; D gene uncertain. The V end was cut by 5 bases, the J end by 9 bases, with 17 bases between. CDR1 SGDLS and CDR2 YYNGEE come from the germline V gene. The CDR3 consists of 13 residues. The CDR3 region is CASSEVPQNPQYF. The CDR3 DNA follows: TGTGCCAGCAGTGAAGTACCTCAGAATCCCCAGTACTTC.

The genes are TRBV19 and TRBJ2-6; weak D call: TRBD2 (7 bases). The CDR3 runs 17 residues. From germline, CDR1 is LNHDA and CDR2 SQIVND (reference sequence). The V end was cut by 7 bases, the J end by 0 bases, with 16 bases between. This CDR3 reads CASNAGAIISGANVLTF. CDR3 DNA sequence: TGTGCCAGTAACGCGGGGGCTATCATCTCTGGGGCCAACGTCCTGACTTTC. The whole variable domain, remainder taken from reference TRBV19 and TRBJ2-6, is DGGITQSPKYLFRKEGQNVTLSCEQNLNHDAMYWYRQDPGQGLRLIYYSQIVNDFQKGDIAEGYSVSREKKESFPLTVTSAQKNPTAFYLCASNAGAIISGANVLTFGAGSRLTVL.

CDR3 region: CASSTSGGGAFF. The CDR3 region has the DNA TGTGCCAGTAGTACCAGCGGGGGAGGAGCTTTCTTT. The rearrangement joins TRBV19 to TRBJ1-1, with a weak D call TRBD1 (5 bases). This CDR3 spans 12 amino acids. V lost 4 bases to trimming and J lost 10 bases, with 13 bases between them. Germline CDR1 and CDR2: LNHDA and SQIVND (reference sequence).

The chain joins TRBV5-6 to TRBJ1-6; D gene uncertain. Per the germline V gene, CDR1 is SGHDT and CDR2 is YYEEEE. The CDR3 totals 13 residues. Trimming pared 5 bases from V and 0 bases from J, leaving 3 bases between. CDR3 nucleotide sequence: TGTGCCAGCAGTAACTCCTATAATTCACCCCTCCACTTT. This codes for CASSNSYNSPLHF.

This clone occurred a few times. The chain links TRBV25-1 to TRBJ2-7; 11 bases line up with TRBD1. The junction had 6 bases not matched to a gene; V was cut back by 0 bases and J by 8 bases. Germline V gives CDR1 MGHDK, CDR2 SYGVNS. This CDR3 has 15 residues. The CDR3 DNA reads TGTGCCAGCAGTGAATATCCGGACAGGGGGCGCAAGCAGTACTTC. It translates to CASSEYPDRGRKQYF.

The chain joins TRBV6-1 to TRBJ1-1; 7 bases match TRBD1. Germline loops: CDR1 MNHNS, CDR2 SASEGT. This CDR3 has 13 amino acids. V lost 8 bases to trimming and J lost 1 base; unmatched junction nucleotides: 4. The CDR3 protein is CASQGQSNTEAFF. In DNA form, the CDR3 reads TGTGCCAGCCAGGGACAGTCGAACACTGAAGCTTTCTTT.

The chain couples TRBV5-4 to TRBJ1-4, with a weak D call TRBD1 (6 bases). Trimming took 4 bases from V and 6 from J, leaving 19 bases between them. Germline CDR1 and CDR2: SGHNT and YYREEE (reference sequence). The CDR3 extends over 16 amino acids. CDR3 nucleotide sequence: TGTGCCAGCAGCCTTTCAATAGGGGGTGGCGATGAAAAACTGTTTTTT. Protein product: CASSLSIGGGDEKLFF. The whole variable domain, filled in from reference TRBV5-4 and TRBJ1-4, reads ETGVTQSPTHLIKTRGQQVTLRCSSQSGHNTVSWYQQALGQGPQFIFQYYREEENGRGNFPPRFSGLQFPNYSSELNVNALELDDSALYLCASSLSIGGGDEKLFFGSGTQLSVL.

The chain carries TRBV9 and TRBJ2-2; D is uncertain. The CDR3 has 15 amino acids. Per the germline V gene, CDR1 is SGDLS and CDR2 is YYNGEE. Trimming left V 3 bases short and J 4 bases short, with 13 bases between. CDR3 sequence (DNA): TGTGCCAGCAGCGCCCCCGAGATCGTCACCGGGGAGCTGTTTTTT. This translates into CASSAPEIVTGELFF.

The chain joins TRBV27 to TRBJ1-5; D unclear. The CDR3 contains 15 residues. Germline CDR1 is MNHEY and CDR2 is SMNVEV (reference sequence). V gave up 5 bases and J gave up 4 bases, with 15 bases separating them. CDR3 amino acids: CASSTPGERNQPQHF. The CDR3 nucleotides are TGTGCCAGCAGTACCCCTGGGGAGAGGAATCAGCCCCAGCATTTT.

The sample holds a few counts of this clone. This sequence joins TRBV15 and TRBJ2-1, with a tentative D call TRBD1 (5 bases). Germline V CDR1 and CDR2: LNHNV, YYDKDF (reference sequence). V was clipped by 3 bases and J by 0 bases, with 18 bases between them. The CDR3 is 18 amino acids. For the CDR3, the DNA is TGTGCCACCAGCAGTCCGGGCAGGGCTTATGGCTCCTACAATGAGCAGTTCTTC. It yields the protein CATSSPGRAYGSYNEQFF.

The chain recombines TRBV6-6 with TRBJ1-5; D might be TRBD1 (6 bases). Germline V gives CDR1 MNHNY, CDR2 SVGAGI (reference sequence). V lost 7 bases and J lost 9, with 16 bases in between. There are 13 residues in the CDR3. CDR3 protein: CASTLQGVRPQHF. CDR3 bases: TGTGCCAGCACCCTACAGGGCGTAAGGCCCCAGCATTTT.

This chain uses TRBV2 with TRBJ2-7; 11 bases align to TRBD1. This CDR3 is 14 amino acids long. V lost 8 bases to trimming and J lost 4 bases; unmatched junction nucleotides: 7. Germline CDR1 SNHLY, CDR2 FYNNEI. The DNA of the CDR3 is TGTGCCAGCTACCGGGACAGGGGGAGTTACGAGCAGTACTTC. Translating gives CASYRDRGSYEQYF.

This clone turned up a few times. The junction departs from the called germline gene at one end, perhaps through a read error. The gene calls are TRBV7-8 and TRBJ2-7, with D possibly matching TRBD2 (7 bases). The CDR3 runs 13 residues. Looked up from germline, CDR1 is SGHVS and CDR2 is FQNEAQ. This CDR3 reads CASSPGTGGRATF. As DNA, the CDR3 is TGTGCCAGCAGCCCGGGTACGGGGGGCCGCGCTACCTTC.

This clone was seen a few times. V and J are TRBV6-1 and TRBJ2-7, with TRBD1 matching over 9 bases. J lost 5 bases, V lost 6 bases, and 8 bases had no gene match. Germline CDR1 MNHNS, CDR2 SASEGT. This CDR3 contains 14 residues. The DNA of the CDR3 is TGTGCCAGCAGGCGAGCGGGACAGGGCCACGAGCAGTACTTC. This translates into CASRRAGQGHEQYF.

This chain connects TRBV29-1 to TRBJ2-7; 7 bases are a match to TRBD1. Germline V gene lookup returns CDR1 SQVTM and CDR2 ANQGSEA. The V segment lost 4 bases and the J segment 2 bases; nucleotides outside the gene matches: 5. The CDR3 has 13 residues. This chain's CDR3 is CSVGPQGAYEQYF. The CDR3 DNA sequence: TGCAGCGTTGGCCCCCAGGGGGCCTACGAGCAGTACTTC.

The genes are TRBV9 and TRBJ2-1, with D uncertain. The CDR3 consists of 14 residues. The V end was cut by 0 bases, the J end by 5 bases, with 9 bases between. The germline V gene encodes CDR1 SGDLS and CDR2 YYNGEE. CDR3 coding DNA: TGTGCCAGCAGCGTAGCAGATGACAACAATGAGCAGTTCTTC. Translation gives CASSVADDNNEQFF.

J is TRBJ2-2 and V is TRBV5-6; a weak D match, TRBD2 (6 bases). CDR1 SGHDT and CDR2 YYEEEE come from the germline V gene. With 4 bases removed from V and 6 bases from J, the gap between germline ends came to 16 bases. The CDR3 length is 15 residues. The CDR3 region has the DNA TGTGCCAGCAGCAGGGGACTCACCAACCCCGGGGAGCTGTTTTTT. This codes for CASSRGLTNPGELFF.

This chain uses TRBV7-3 with TRBJ1-2, with TRBD1 as a possible D gene (5 bases). Deletions cut 5 bases from V and 9 bases from J, with 16 bases between. Germline V CDR1 and CDR2: SGHTA, FQGTGA. The CDR3 spans 13 residues. The CDR3 DNA sequence: TGTGCCAGCAGCCACCCTGGGGAGGGGAGCTACACCTTC. Translated: CASSHPGEGSYTF.

This rearrangement joins TRBV4-2 to TRBJ2-5, with 12 positions matching TRBD2. There are 17 residues in the CDR3. The germline gives CDR1 LGHNA, CDR2 YNFKEQ. Trimming took 7 bases from V and 2 from J; bases not matched to a gene: 11. The CDR3, as DNA: TGTGCCAGCACCAGAAACCCGGGACTAGCGGGTCAAGAGACCCAGTACTTC. Encoded protein: CASTRNPGLAGQETQYF.

The chain uses TRBV19 and TRBJ1-2; TRBD1 matches 7 bases. The germline V gene has CDR1 LNHDA and CDR2 SQIVND (reference sequence). V lost 3 bases to trimming and J lost 8 bases; unmatched junction nucleotides: 9. The CDR3 sequence is 14 residues long. CDR3 sequence: CASSMGQNRQGYTF. DNA for the CDR3: TGTGCCAGTAGTATGGGACAGAACCGCCAGGGCTACACCTTC.

The chain carries TRBV2 and TRBJ1-1; D uncertain. The CDR3 consists of 14 residues. Trimming removed 8 bases at V and 1 base at J, with 14 bases between. Germline V lookup: CDR1 SNHLY, CDR2 FYNNEI. The CDR3 DNA reads TGTGCCAGCGGCTTGCTGCGGGAGAACACTGAAGCTTTCTTT. Its translation: CASGLLRENTEAFF.

This clone was recorded once. This chain connects TRBV18 to TRBJ1-1; 7 nucleotides align to TRBD1. The CDR3 contains 16 residues. Germline values: CDR1 KGHSH, CDR2 LQKENI. The J segment lost 1 base and the V segment lost 1 base, leaving 6 bases of the junction unmatched. The CDR3 reads CASSPRHGTENTEAFF. The CDR3 coding sequence is TGTGCCAGCTCACCACGACACGGGACAGAGAACACTGAAGCTTTCTTT.

This clone appeared a few times. The rearrangement uses TRBV19 and TRBJ2-2; D is undetermined. The V gene lost 3 bases and the J gene lost 1 base, with 12 bases spanning the gap. Germline assignment: CDR1 LNHDA and CDR2 SQIVND (reference sequence). This CDR3 spans 16 amino acids. As DNA, the CDR3 is TGTGCCAGTAGTATCCCGCCGACGGGGAACACCGGGGAGCTGTTTTTT. Encoded protein: CASSIPPTGNTGELFF.

This chain connects TRBV2 to TRBJ2-1, with 9 bases aligning to TRBD2. Trimming removed 2 bases from V and 9 bases from J; junction bases left unmatched: 8. Germline assignment: CDR1 SNHLY and CDR2 FYNNEI. The CDR3 has 15 residues. CDR3 nucleotide sequence: TGTGCCAGCAGTGAATGGCTAGCGGGATCTCTTGAGCAGTTCTTC. Amino acid sequence: CASSEWLAGSLEQFF.

The sample holds a few counts of this clone. The V and J genes are TRBV19 and TRBJ1-1, with 9 bases matching TRBD1. This CDR3 spans 17 amino acids. Trimming cost V 0 bases and J 7 bases; bases outside gene matches: 12. CDR1 and CDR2 from the germline V gene are LNHDA and SQIVND (reference sequence). CDR3 sequence (DNA): TGTGCCAGTAGTATAGAGCGCCGGGACAGGGTTTTGAATGAAGCTTTCTTT. As protein: CASSIERRDRVLNEAFF.

This clone was seen once. The gene calls are TRBV30 and TRBJ1-2; TRBD1 matches 8 bases. The V segment lost 8 bases and the J segment 11 bases; nucleotides outside the gene matches: 19. The V gene's germline CDR1 is GTSNPN and CDR2 SVGIG (reference sequence). This CDR3 has 14 residues. The CDR3, as DNA: TGTGCCGTAACCACCCCACCGGACAGGGCGGGGTACACCTTC. Protein sequence: CAVTTPPDRAGYTF.

This clone was seen a few times. The chain has TRBV5-4 and TRBJ2-1, with D perhaps matching TRBD2 (5 bases). The CDR3 has 17 amino acids. Trimming left V 3 bases short and J 0 bases short, with 16 bases between. In germline, CDR1 is SGHNT, CDR2 YYREEE (reference sequence). This chain's CDR3 is CASSSPLVGSSYNEQFF. In DNA, the CDR3 is TGTGCCAGCAGCTCCCCATTGGTGGGGAGCTCCTACAATGAGCAGTTCTTC. Looking up the rest from reference TRBV5-4 and TRBJ2-1 gives the full variable domain: ETGVTQSPTHLIKTRGQQVTLRCSSQSGHNTVSWYQQALGQGPQFIFQYYREEENGRGNFPPRFSGLQFPNYSSELNVNALELDDSALYLCASSSPLVGSSYNEQFFGPGTRLTVL.